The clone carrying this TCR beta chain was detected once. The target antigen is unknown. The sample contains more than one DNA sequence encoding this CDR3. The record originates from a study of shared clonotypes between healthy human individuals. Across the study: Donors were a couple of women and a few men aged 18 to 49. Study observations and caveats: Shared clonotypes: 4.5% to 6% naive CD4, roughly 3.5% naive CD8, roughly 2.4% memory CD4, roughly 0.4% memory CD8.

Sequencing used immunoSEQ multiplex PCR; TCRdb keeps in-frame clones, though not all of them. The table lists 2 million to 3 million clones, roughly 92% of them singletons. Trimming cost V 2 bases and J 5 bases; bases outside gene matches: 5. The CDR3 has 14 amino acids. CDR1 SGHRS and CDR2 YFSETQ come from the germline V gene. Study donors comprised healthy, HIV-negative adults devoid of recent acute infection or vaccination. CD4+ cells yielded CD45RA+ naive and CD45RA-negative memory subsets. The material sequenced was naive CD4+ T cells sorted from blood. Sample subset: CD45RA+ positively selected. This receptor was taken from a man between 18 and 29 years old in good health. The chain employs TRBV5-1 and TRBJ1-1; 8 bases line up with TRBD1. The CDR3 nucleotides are TGCGCCAGCAGCTTAGACAGGGGAGGGACTGAAGCTTTCTTT. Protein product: CASSLDRGGTEAFF. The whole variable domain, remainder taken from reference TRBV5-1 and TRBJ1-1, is KAGVTQTPRYLIKTRGQQVTLSCSPISGHRSVSWYQQTPGQGLQFLFEYFSETQRNKGNFPGRFSGRQFSNSRSEMNVSTLELGDSALYLCASSLDRGGTEAFFGQGTRLTVV.